The T cell receptor beta chain described here comes from a study of blood T cells in healthy people across ages (dated by TCRdb to 2014 to 2015). Notes on the research overall: In model experiments, template switching captured roughly one uniquely barcoded TCR beta cDNA molecule for every two T cells. To track age-related changes in TCR beta repertoire diversity, the study relied on deep sequencing normalized with unique cDNA molecular identifiers. To avoid experimental bias, donors of different ages were randomly spread across the sequencing lanes. Two additional independent replicas of 1 million unique cDNA reads from the same blood draw were analyzed for two donors (one aged 18 to 30 and one aged 80 or older). Donors were grouped into four age groups: young (average roughly 15 years), middle-aged (less than 40), aged (62) and long-lived (about 82). Broad study findings and their caveats: Because the CMV infection status of the donors was unknown, age-related changes in expanded clonotypes may potentially have been confounded. Compared with the aged group, the long-lived group had more naive CD4+ T cells, fewer expanded clones and increased TCR diversity, suggesting age selection. The percentage of naive T cells measured by flow cytometry correlated strongly with observed TCR beta diversity. Conclusive comparison of naive and antigen-experienced compartments was prevented by the profiling of bulk unsorted PBMCs. As age increased, observed TCR beta diversity per million T cells dropped in a roughly linear way, and a significant reduction was already evident by age 40. Estimates of total diversity from one million sequenced T cells were regarded as lower bounds and underestimates.

The library relied on 5' RACE. The data were produced on an Illumina HiSeq 2500. The second PCR ran for roughly 7 to 11 cycles and used a J-beta primer mix along with a sample-barcoded 5' primer. A unique molecular identifier was introduced onto each TCR beta cDNA molecule by a template-switch 5' adaptor carrying 12 random nucleotides. Each sample yielded at least 2.5 million CDR3-containing paired-end reads. All of the RNA was converted into first-strand cDNA using the Mint cDNA synthesis kit, with a TRBC-specific oligonucleotide serving as the primer. All cDNA was treated with uracil-DNA glycosylase and then went through a first 18-cycle PCR with the universal primers M1SS and BC2_uni_R. Per the authors' processing: Normalization of each sample was performed by random selection of 1 million high-quality reads, each carrying a distinct molecular identifier. Instead of being binned into consensus sequences, reads with shared molecular identifiers were discarded. CDR3 identification, clonotype clustering and error correction used MiTCR with a Q25 quality threshold and the strictest error-elimination algorithm. Lower-bound total TCR beta diversity was estimated with a nonparametric unseen species model using Euler transformation. TCRdb trimmed public reads at Q25 via fastp, called clones via MiXCR and kept in-frame beta chains. Every distinct CDR3 protein forms one entry, paired with its most common genes and DNA. TCRdb, not the authors, supplied the V and J calls. Counted in this sample were about 290,000 distinct CDR3 sequences; around 29% of them appeared once. The top ten clones comprise roughly 30% of the sample.

Donors were roughly 40 systemically healthy Caucasian individuals from Russia aged roughly 6 to 95 years. Ten milliliters of peripheral blood were drawn from each donor into EDTA-treated Vacutainer tubes. Ficoll-Paque density-gradient centrifugation was used to isolate PBMCs, with at least 6.5 million per sample. Total RNA, at least 6 micrograms per sample, was extracted from PBMCs with Trizol reagent. For every donor, flow cytometry on a PBMC aliquot measured the percentage of naive CD45RAhigh/CD27high T cells. This clonotype was seen a few times. Its specific antigen is unknown. No base quality values were provided; no much bigger clone lies one nucleotide off. Trimming costs V 4 bases and J 7 bases, and their ends lie 16 bases apart. The CDR3 goes from the cysteine to the phenylalanine over 15 residues. Only CDR3 DNA remains: 45 bases, in frame from the first base. For CDR1 and CDR2, the germline V gene lists SGHTA and FQGNSA.

The sample was blood. Here the chain combines TRBV7-2 and TRBJ2-2; a confident D gene designation cannot be given. This TCR derives from a woman between 70 and 85 years old in good health. The CDR3 reads CASSSQLRQNGELFF. The sequenced DNA: TGTGCCAGCAGCTCACAGCTCCGGCAGAACGGGGAGCTGTTTTTT.